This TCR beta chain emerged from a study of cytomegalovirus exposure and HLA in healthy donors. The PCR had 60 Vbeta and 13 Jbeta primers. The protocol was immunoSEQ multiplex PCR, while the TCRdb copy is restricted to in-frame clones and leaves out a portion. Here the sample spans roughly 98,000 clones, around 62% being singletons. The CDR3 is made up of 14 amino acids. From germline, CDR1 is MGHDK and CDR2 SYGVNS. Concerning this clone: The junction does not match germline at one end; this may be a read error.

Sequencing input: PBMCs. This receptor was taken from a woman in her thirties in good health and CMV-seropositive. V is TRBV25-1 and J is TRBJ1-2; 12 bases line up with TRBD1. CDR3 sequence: CASSDSRDRGHCPF. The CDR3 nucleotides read TGTGCCAGCAGTGACTCCCGGGACAGGGGGCACTGCCCCTTC.